Listed here are 21 T cell receptor beta chains from one sample, sequenced in a study of beta chain features in type 1 diabetes. The study, taken as a whole, reports: People with Type 1 diabetes carried modestly yet significantly shorter TCRB CDR3s in all four CD4+ subsets.

The authors reverse transcribed all of the isolated RNA, so sequencing captured expressed TCRB transcripts. The assay was immunoSEQ multiplex PCR, and TCRdb's table has in-frame clones only and misses some. Seen here are 230,000 or so clones, 16% observed once, and the top ten hold 0.07% to 0.095%. No antigens are known for them. Sequences were obtained from naive CD4+ T cells from blood. The receptors originated from a man in his thirties or forties with type 1 diabetes.

V usage is TRBV25-1 and J usage is TRBJ1-2; D gene unclear. Germline V lookup: CDR1 MGHDK, CDR2 SYGVNS. Trimming cost V 3 bases and J 4 bases, with 6 bases left between them. The CDR3 runs 12 residues. Here the CDR3 reads CASSEGFYGYTF. CDR3 coding DNA: TGTGCCAGCAGTGAGGGATTCTATGGCTACACCTTC.

CDR3 in DNA: TGTGCCATCAGTGAGTCGCTCGGCAGGGGGCGATACGAGCAGTACTTC. Amino acids: CAISESLGRGRYEQYF. The rearrangement links TRBV10-3 to TRBJ2-7; 8 bases are shared with TRBD1. The CDR3 is 16 residues long. V shed 0 bases, J shed 4 bases, and the junction held 8 bases outside the gene matches. Looked up from germline, CDR1 is ENHRY and CDR2 is SYGVKD.

The chain couples TRBV29-1 to TRBJ2-5; D unclear. V lost 4 bases, J lost 0 bases, and 12 bases lay in between. This CDR3 region has 14 residues. Germline CDR1 is SQVTM and CDR2 is ANQGSEA. The CDR3 here is CSVAFILYQETQYF. The CDR3, as DNA: TGCAGCGTTGCCTTTATATTGTACCAAGAGACCCAGTACTTC.

This chain connects TRBV5-1 to TRBJ1-5; possibly TRBD1 for D (6 bases). The germline CDR1 and CDR2 sequences are SGHRS and YFSETQ. The CDR3 has 15 amino acids. Trimming stripped 0 bases from V and 3 bases from J, with 10 bases between. The CDR3 protein is CASSLAGAYNQPQHF. In nucleotides, the CDR3 is TGCGCCAGCAGCTTGGCGGGGGCATACAATCAGCCCCAGCATTTT.

A few counts support this clone. The chain recombines TRBV7-9 with TRBJ2-1, with 11 bases that match TRBD2. Germline CDR1 SEHNR, CDR2 FQNEAQ (reference sequence). This CDR3 has 16 residues. The junction had 12 bases not matched to a gene; V was cut back by 7 bases and J by 7 bases. CDR3 sequence (DNA): TGTGCCAGCACTCTCCCGACTAGCGGGAAAGGGAATGAGCAGTTCTTC. It specifies CASTLPTSGKGNEQFF. The full variable domain, with the rest looked up from reference TRBV7-9 and TRBJ2-1, is DTGVSQNPRHKITKRGQNVTFRCDPISEHNRLYWYRQTLGQGPEFLTYFQNEAQLEKSRLLSDRFSAERPKGSFSTLEIQRTEQGDSAMYLCASTLPTSGKGNEQFFGPGTRLTVL.

This chain joins TRBV30 and TRBJ1-2; D might be TRBD1 (5 bases). The germline V and J ends were trimmed by 6 bases and 5 bases, with 16 bases remaining between them. This CDR3 contains 13 residues. The germline gives CDR1 GTSNPN, CDR2 SVGIG (reference sequence). In nucleotides, the CDR3 is TGTGCCTGCCCCCCGCAGGGAGATTATGGCTACACCTTC. Translating it yields CACPPQGDYGYTF.

This clone appeared a few times. At the DNA level, this CDR3 is encoded by other sequences in the same sample as well. This rearrangement joins TRBV7-2 to TRBJ2-5; a possible D gene is TRBD1 (6 bases). V was cut by 1 base and J by 1 base, with 7 bases left in between. The CDR3 covers 14 residues. Germline CDR1 and CDR2: SGHTA and FQGNSA. CDR3 amino acids: CASSLDRAQETQYF. The CDR3 DNA follows: TGTGCCAGCAGCTTAGACAGGGCCCAAGAGACCCAGTACTTC.

The V and J genes are TRBV29-1 and TRBJ2-3; D is unresolved. V gave up 4 bases and J gave up 0 bases, with 11 bases separating them. CDR1 SQVTM and CDR2 ANQGSEA come from the germline V gene. CDR3 length: 14 amino acids. The CDR3 here is CSVAARLSTDTQYF. Written as DNA, the CDR3 is TGCAGCGTTGCCGCGAGACTCAGCACAGATACGCAGTATTTT.

This clone turned up a few times. This chain joins TRBV25-1 and TRBJ2-7; 8 bases fit TRBD2. The CDR3 is 13 residues long. Losses at the gene ends were 10 bases for V and 5 bases for J; bases not matched to a gene: 10. Germline loops: CDR1 MGHDK, CDR2 SYGVNS. The CDR3 DNA reads TGTGCCACCCTCTTGGCGGGAGGCAACGAGCAGTACTTC. It specifies CATLLAGGNEQYF.

As DNA, the CDR3 is TGCGCCAGCAGCCAAGTTTCCCCGAACACTGAAGCTTTCTTT. It yields the protein CASSQVSPNTEAFF. This rearrangement joins TRBV4-3 to TRBJ1-1; D remains ambiguous. V was clipped by 1 base and J by 1 base, with 7 bases between them. The germline V gene encodes CDR1 LGHNA and CDR2 YSLEER. The length of the CDR3 is 14 residues.

This chain links TRBV6-6 with TRBJ2-3, with TRBD2 matching 11 bases. Trimming removed 5 bases from V and 3 bases from J; junction bases left unmatched: 7. The CDR3 spans 16 residues. Looked up from germline, CDR1 is MNHNY and CDR2 is SVGAGI (reference sequence). The CDR3 loop is CASSPAASGRTDTQYF. CDR3 DNA sequence: TGTGCCAGCAGTCCCGCGGCTAGCGGGAGGACAGATACGCAGTATTTT.

This clone was detected a few times. The chain joins TRBV6-5 to TRBJ2-5; unclear D gene. The germline CDR1 and CDR2 sequences are MNHEY and SVGAGI. Trimming left V 2 bases short and J 5 bases short, with 9 bases between. CDR3 length: 13 amino acids. The CDR3 nucleotides are TGTGCCAGCAGTTACAGAGGCTCGGAGACCCAGTACTTC. Protein sequence: CASSYRGSETQYF.

This clone occurred once. This chain links TRBV29-1 with TRBJ1-2; TRBD1 matches 9 bases. The CDR3 sequence is 16 residues long. CDR1 and CDR2 from the germline V gene are SQVTM and ANQGSEA. Trimming at V came to 0 bases and at J to 2 bases, leaving 7 bases not matched to a gene. CDR3 sequence: CSVEETGTGLNYGYTF. Here the CDR3 DNA reads TGCAGCGTTGAAGAAACAGGGACAGGGCTAAACTATGGCTACACCTTC.

This clone was counted only a few times. This chain uses TRBV29-1 with TRBJ2-7; 9 bases are a match to TRBD2. V was pared by 5 bases and J by 7 bases, with 9 bases of the junction left unmatched. This CDR3 has 13 amino acids. Per the germline V gene, CDR1 is SQVTM and CDR2 is ANQGSEA. CDR3 in amino acids: CSVQGLAHWEQYF. The CDR3 coding sequence is TGCAGCGTTCAGGGACTAGCCCACTGGGAGCAGTACTTC.

The rearrangement links TRBV29-1 to TRBJ2-1; TRBD2 agrees at 7 bases. The germline V gene encodes CDR1 SQVTM and CDR2 ANQGSEA. The CDR3 is 11 amino acids. After removal of 4 bases from V and 10 bases from J, the junction contained 4 bases not matched to a gene. The CDR3 nucleotides read TGCAGCGTTGGGGGAGGGCTAGAGCAGTTCTTC. This encodes CSVGGGLEQFF.

The CDR3 is CASILDRMNTEAFF. CDR3 nucleotide sequence: TGTGCCAGCATACTGGACAGGATGAACACTGAAGCTTTCTTT. This chain links TRBV2 with TRBJ1-1, with 7 bases identical to TRBD1. The CDR3 length is 14 residues. Looked up from germline, CDR1 is SNHLY and CDR2 is FYNNEI. V was pared by 7 bases and J by 0 bases, with 5 bases of the junction left unmatched.

The chain couples TRBV7-2 to TRBJ2-2; TRBD2 matches 9 bases. Germline V gives CDR1 SGHTA, CDR2 FQGNSA. This CDR3 contains 15 residues. With 4 bases clipped from V and 2 bases from J, the junction kept 2 bases outside the gene matches. The DNA of the CDR3 is TGTGCCAGCAGCTCTCTAGCGGGAAACACCGGGGAGCTGTTTTTT. Amino acid sequence: CASSSLAGNTGELFF.

The chain employs TRBV28 and TRBJ2-1; 10 nucleotides line up with TRBD2. The CDR3 contains 17 residues. CDR1 is MDHEN and CDR2 is SYDVKM in the germline V gene. Trimming removed 4 bases from V and 9 bases from J; junction bases left unmatched: 15. The CDR3 DNA reads as TGTGCCAGCAGTTCTGCCGATCTAGCGGGAGTGTTGGGTGAGCAGTTCTTC. As protein: CASSSADLAGVLGEQFF.

The rearrangement uses TRBV5-1 and TRBJ2-4; unclear D gene. Germline values: CDR1 SGHRS, CDR2 YFSETQ. V lost 3 bases and J 0 bases, leaving 10 bases between the germline ends. The CDR3 is 15 residues long. CDR3 bases: TGCGCCAGCAGCTCTACACATGGAGCCAAAAACATTCAGTACTTC. Its protein is CASSSTHGAKNIQYF.

This clone was seen a handful of times. The chain is built from TRBV29-1 and TRBJ2-1; 9 positions agree with TRBD2. This CDR3 comprises 14 residues. The V and J ends lost 6 bases and 7 bases, in that order; junction bases with no gene match: 10. The germline gives CDR1 SQVTM, CDR2 ANQGSEA. CDR3 in amino acids: CSVKGAGGLNEQFF. CDR3 coding DNA: TGCAGCGTCAAGGGGGCGGGAGGGCTAAATGAGCAGTTCTTC.

This clone was detected a few times. The chain links TRBV4-1 to TRBJ1-2, with 8 bases matching TRBD1. The CDR3 is 17 amino acids. In germline, CDR1 is MGHRA, CDR2 YSYEKL. V gave up 8 bases and J gave up 2 bases; unmatched junction bases: 16. CDR3 protein: CASEPKGLQGVNYGYTF. The CDR3 nucleotides are TGCGCCAGCGAACCAAAGGGCTTACAGGGGGTCAACTATGGCTACACCTTC.